This section outlines one T cell receptor beta chain sequence together with its context. The antigen remains unidentified. This entry is derived from a study of T cell responses to AZD1222 COVID-19 vaccine. Study results and limitations: Reports indicate that nearly half of spike-specific TCRs are directed at unmutated variant regions. After two AZD1222 doses, spike-specific TCR breadth and depth rose versus day 0.

V dropped 5 bases and J dropped 1 base, with 12 bases sitting between them. Germline lookup yields CDR1 MNHNS and CDR2 SASEGT. This CDR3 has 15 residues. Clones were sequenced by immunoSEQ multiplex PCR, and TCRdb holds only the in-frame ones, with some missing. The sample carries over 90,000 clones, 91% recorded once. This TCR came from an adult in good health. Sequenced here: peripheral blood, sampled on day 0 of AZD1222 vaccination. The chain uses TRBV6-1 and TRBJ1-5; no reliable D call. Written as DNA, the CDR3 is TGTGCCAGCAGTCCTACGCCGGCGAGCAATCAGCCCCAGCATTTT. As protein: CASSPTPASNQPQHF.